This TCR beta chain was sequenced for a study of blood T cells in healthy people across ages. Study conclusions and caveats: Older age went with lower TCR beta diversity per million T cells, in a roughly linear way.

Then a second PCR, running roughly 7 to 11 cycles, was carried out with a sample-barcoded 5' primer and a J-beta primer mix. TCRdb re-called the 5' RACE reads with MiXCR, one entry per CDR3 protein. The top ten hold over 10% of the sample, which has 650,000 to 1,000,000 distinct CDR3 sequences, approximately 35% seen once. In regard to this clonotype: Its antigen is not identified.

Between the trimmed V and J ends, which lost 1 base and 2 bases, there was a span of 14 bases. CDR1 SGHTA and CDR2 FQGNSA come from the germline V gene. This CDR3 region has 16 residues. The sequenced material came from blood. The sequence came from a man younger than 35 in good health. The gene calls are TRBV7-2 and TRBJ1-2; the D gene is possibly TRBD1 (5 bases). This CDR3 reads CASSLGGDGKNYGYTF. The CDR3 DNA sequence: TGTGCCAGCAGCTTAGGGGGGGACGGGAAGAACTATGGCTACACCTTC.